A single sample gave rise to the 19 T cell receptor beta chains below, sequenced in a study of beta chain features in type 1 diabetes listed by TCRdb under 2018. These receptors have no known antigen. To prepare the library, the immunoSEQ multiplex PCR assay was applied. All of the isolated RNA was reverse transcribed with the High Capacity cDNA Reverse Transcription Kit, so expressed TCRB transcripts were sequenced. TCRdb took over this immuneACCESS table, retaining in-frame rearrangements with V and J assigned. Such tables are incomplete; in checked studies, under half of the missing clones stem from an unresolved V gene, and the remainder is unexplained. The sample table records some 240,000 clones; approximately 16% of these occur just once. Clones ranked in the top ten supply 0.07% to 0.095% of the sample. The full study reports these points: A moderate but significant shortening of TCRB CDR3 length was observed in type 1 diabetes patients in all four CD4+ subsets.

The source material was naive CD4+ T cells from blood. Interpreted using the paper, the cell subset or site label stands for: true naive CD4+ T cells. The receptors originated from a man aged 25 to 45 with type 1 diabetes.

This clone appeared a few times. This chain links TRBV29-1 with TRBJ1-1; no reliable D call. V was pared by 7 bases and J by 9 bases, with 18 bases between. CDR3 length equals 12 residues. Germline CDR1 and CDR2: SQVTM and ANQGSEA. CDR3: CSGGRDVGKAFF. CDR3 bases: TGCAGCGGCGGTAGGGATGTTGGTAAAGCTTTCTTT.

The V and J genes are TRBV10-3 and TRBJ2-3, with D unresolved. The V gene's germline CDR1 is ENHRY and CDR2 SYGVKD. This CDR3 is built from 11 residues. Trimming removed 6 bases from V and 10 bases from J, with 11 bases in between. The CDR3 nucleotides are TGTGCCATCAGCCTCGATTCGGCGCAGTATTTT. This sequence encodes CAISLDSAQYF.

J is TRBJ2-1 and V is TRBV7-3; D gene ambiguous. Trimming pared 2 bases from V and 0 bases from J, leaving 8 bases between. The germline CDR1 and CDR2 sequences are SGHTA and FQGTGA. The CDR3 totals 15 residues. CDR3 loop: CASSLAFSSYNEQFF. For the CDR3, the DNA is TGTGCCAGCAGCTTAGCCTTTAGCTCCTACAATGAGCAGTTCTTC.

This chain joins TRBV5-1 and TRBJ2-1; 8 bases align to TRBD1. The CDR3 consists of 16 residues. V was pared by 3 bases and J by 3 bases, with 8 bases of the junction left unmatched. Germline CDR1 SGHRS, CDR2 YFSETQ. In nucleotides, the CDR3 is TGCGCCAGCAGCTCCCTCGGACAGGGCGGCTACAATGAGCAGTTCTTC. Translated: CASSSLGQGGYNEQFF.

This clone was counted a few times. The same CDR3 can be traced to other DNA sequences in this sample. V usage is TRBV28 and J usage is TRBJ2-3; TRBD2 matches at 10 bases. CDR1 is MDHEN and CDR2 is SYDVKM in the germline V gene. V was clipped by 7 bases and J by 3 bases; unmatched bases: 4. This CDR3 has 14 residues. CDR3 DNA sequence: TGTGCCAGCACCCTGACTAGCGGGACAGATACGCAGTATTTT. Its translation: CASTLTSGTDTQYF.

The table lists this clone with a few counts. This chain connects TRBV4-2 to TRBJ1-2; TRBD1 aligns across 7 bases. The CDR3 runs to 15 residues. The trim removed 3 bases at V and 3 bases at J, leaving 7 bases unmatched. The germline V gene has CDR1 LGHNA and CDR2 YNFKEQ. Written as DNA, the CDR3 is TGTGCCAGCAGCCAGGGGACAGTTAAAGACTATGGCTACACCTTC. Residues: CASSQGTVKDYGYTF.

This clone turned up a few times. J is TRBJ2-3 and V is TRBV5-1; TRBD2 matches at 12 bases. Per germline, CDR1 SGHRS and CDR2 YFSETQ. The CDR3 consists of 17 residues. V shed 3 bases, J shed 0 bases, and the junction held 5 bases outside the gene matches. The CDR3 spells CASSSRTSGTSTDTQYF. Here the CDR3 DNA reads TGCGCCAGCAGCTCACGGACTAGCGGGACTAGCACAGATACGCAGTATTTT.

Worth noting for this clone: Other DNA sequences in the same sample also yield this CDR3. The chain is built from TRBV7-2 and TRBJ2-5; D not resolved. CDR1 and CDR2 (germline): SGHTA, FQGNSA. The CDR3 totals 11 residues. Trimming removed 5 bases from V and 2 bases from J, with 3 bases in between. DNA of the CDR3: TGTGCCAGCAGCCTTCAAGAGACCCAGTACTTC. Encoded protein: CASSLQETQYF.

This chain links TRBV23-1 with TRBJ2-7, with 7 bases fitting TRBD2. TRBV23-1 is annotated as an ORF whose role is uncertain. The ends lost 4 bases at V and 0 bases at J; junction bases unmatched: 3. CDR3 length: 14 residues. CDR3 in amino acids: CASSLGGSSYEQYF. The CDR3 coding sequence is TGCGCCAGCAGTCTGGGCGGGAGCTCCTACGAGCAGTACTTC.

This clone came up a few times. This CDR3 is CASSQEPSGRKDNEQFF. CDR3 DNA sequence: TGCGCCAGCAGCCAAGAACCTAGCGGGAGGAAGGACAATGAGCAGTTCTTC. The chain uses TRBV4-3 and TRBJ2-1; 11 bases are a match to TRBD2. CDR1 and CDR2 (germline): LGHNA, YSLEER. The length of the CDR3 is 17 residues. The V and J ends lost 0 bases and 5 bases, in that order; junction bases with no gene match: 6.

Note on this clone: The sample has other DNA sequences that encode this CDR3 too. The chain is built from TRBV29-1 and TRBJ2-5, with 7 positions matching TRBD1. V lost 6 bases to trimming and J lost 1 base; unmatched junction nucleotides: 2. Germline CDR1 reads SQVTM; CDR2 reads ANQGSEA. This CDR3 spans 12 amino acids. Here the CDR3 reads CSVGTAQETQYF. CDR3 sequence (DNA): TGCAGCGTCGGGACAGCCCAAGAGACCCAGTACTTC.

This clone was counted only a few times. In nucleotides, the CDR3 is TGTGCCAGCAGCTTCCCAAGCTCCTACGAGCAGTACTTC. Its translation is CASSFPSSYEQYF. This sequence joins TRBV5-6 and TRBJ2-7; D is ambiguous. Germline CDR1 reads SGHDT; CDR2 reads YYEEEE. The CDR3 contains 13 residues. Trimming shortened V by 2 bases and J by 0 bases, and 6 bases separated the two germline ends.

V and J are TRBV7-6 and TRBJ2-3; possibly TRBD1 for D (5 bases). Trimming took 5 bases from V and 1 from J, leaving 22 bases between them. This CDR3 region has 18 residues. Germline V gene data show CDR1 as SGHVS and CDR2 as FNYEAQ. The CDR3 coding sequence is TGTGCCAGCAGCGCGGTTATGGACACCGGGCCGGGCACAGATACGCAGTATTTT. This gives the protein CASSAVMDTGPGTDTQYF.

The chain couples TRBV30 to TRBJ1-2; 8 bases align to TRBD1. With 3 bases clipped from V and 6 bases from J, the junction kept 9 bases outside the gene matches. The CDR3 totals 14 residues. In germline, CDR1 is GTSNPN, CDR2 SVGIG (reference sequence). The CDR3 DNA reads as TGTGCCTGGAGGTTGACAGGGGCCGCTGATGGCTACACCTTC. It yields the protein CAWRLTGAADGYTF.

The rearrangement uses TRBV2 and TRBJ2-2; TRBD1 agrees at 7 bases. Looked up from germline, CDR1 is SNHLY and CDR2 is FYNNEI. The CDR3 is 14 residues long. Trimming at V came to 11 bases and at J to 1 base, leaving 7 bases not matched to a gene. The chain's CDR3 is CAGTGTENTGELFF. CDR3 bases: TGTGCCGGGACCGGGACAGAGAACACCGGGGAGCTGTTTTTT.

The chain is built from TRBV30 and TRBJ2-2; D is unresolved. V lost 2 bases and J lost 0, with 7 bases in between. Per the germline V gene, CDR1 is GTSNPN and CDR2 is SVGIG (reference sequence). The CDR3 spans 14 residues. CDR3 in DNA: TGTGCCTGGAGTTCCTCGACGAACACCGGGGAGCTGTTTTTT. Translating it yields CAWSSSTNTGELFF.

This clone has only a few counts. The J gene is TRBJ2-5, the V gene TRBV29-1; no reliable D call. The CDR3 has 12 residues. Germline CDR1 reads SQVTM; CDR2 reads ANQGSEA. V was pared by 3 bases and J by 2 bases, with 7 bases between. CDR3 sequence reads: CSVDDSQETQYF. For the CDR3, the DNA is TGCAGCGTTGATGACTCTCAAGAGACCCAGTACTTC.

This clone was picked up one time. The chain joins TRBV20-1 to TRBJ1-2; D gene unclear. The CDR3 contains 10 residues. The germline V gene has CDR1 DFQATT and CDR2 SNEGSKA (reference sequence). V lost 2 bases and J lost 8, with 6 bases in between. The CDR3 is CSARRSGYTF. The CDR3 DNA reads as TGCAGTGCTAGAAGATCAGGCTACACCTTC.

The chain uses TRBV9 and TRBJ2-5; perhaps TRBD2 as D (5 bases). The CDR3 runs 14 residues. V was cut by 0 bases and J by 2 bases, with 8 bases left in between. Germline V CDR1 and CDR2: SGDLS, YYNGEE. The CDR3 bases are TGTGCCAGCAGCGTAGGAGCGGAACAAGAGACCCAGTACTTC. Amino acid sequence: CASSVGAEQETQYF.